This T cell receptor beta chain was documented in a study of blood T cell repertoires in COVID-19. About the study: COVID-19 samples, acute and convalescent, were from the United States, Italy and Spain. Nucleic acid was either cDNA or gDNA, and it came from T cells, B-cell-depleted T cells, or PBMCs.

Per the study methods: Amplification with reference gene primers provided the estimates of nucleated cell counts. Clones were read by immunoSEQ multiplex PCR, and TCRdb kept only the in-frame ones, dropping some. The DNA was the basis for D and trimming; V, J and clone size are from that table. The top ten hold about 3.5% of the sample, which has 200,000 to 300,000 clones, 70% to 85% seen once. In germline, CDR1 is LGHNT, CDR2 FRNRAP. V shed 2 bases, J shed 5 bases, and the junction held 6 bases outside the gene matches. The CDR3 totals 14 residues. The TCR originated in a woman of 80 years or more with acute or convalescent COVID-19. The chain combines TRBV12-5 with TRBJ2-7; 7 nucleotides line up with TRBD2. Input material: peripheral blood. The CDR3 nucleotides are TGTGCTAGTGGTTTGTGGGGGGGTAAGGACGAGCAGTACTTC. The encoded protein is CASGLWGGKDEQYF. Looking up the rest from reference TRBV12-5 and TRBJ2-7 gives the full variable domain: DARVTQTPRHKVTEMGQEVTMRCQPILGHNTVFWYRQTMMQGLELLAYFRNRAPLDDSGMPKDRFSAEMPDATLATLKIQPSEPRDSAVYFCASGLWGGKDEQYFGPGTRLTVT.